This TCR beta chain was observed in a study of cytomegalovirus exposure and HLA in healthy donors. Background on the study: Researchers found that roughly 77% of some 400 genotyped donors fell within the Caucasian-associated ancestry cluster. Study-wide points: Later work showed greater clonal expansion in HLA-associated TCR beta chains than in equally common others. Most of the TCR beta V segments (in an earlier analysis) were productive either about 87% or about 30% of the time.

Concerning this clone: Antigen specificity is unknown.

V was pared by 5 bases and J by 0 bases, with 10 bases of the junction left unmatched. This CDR3 spans 17 amino acids. Germline CDR1 SEHNR, CDR2 FQNEAQ (reference sequence). Both 60 Vbeta primers and 13 Jbeta primers went into the PCR. TCRdb keeps only in-frame clones here, not all; method: immunoSEQ multiplex PCR. Of 200,000 to 250,000 clones in the sample, around 84% are singletons; the top ten hold roughly 0.22%. The receptor was derived from a girl aged 2-10 years in good health and CMV-seronegative. The sequencing input was PBMCs. The chain joins TRBV7-9 to TRBJ2-5, with 9 nucleotides matching TRBD2. The CDR3 loop is CASSPSGSGRYQETQYF. For the CDR3, the DNA is TGTGCCAGCAGCCCCTCAGGGAGCGGGAGGTACCAAGAGACCCAGTACTTC.